This T cell receptor beta chain was sequenced in a study of identical twins. The CDR3 covers 14 residues. V was clipped by 5 bases and J by 4 bases; unmatched bases: 5. Looked up from germline, CDR1 is SQVTM and CDR2 is ANQGSEA. The cDNA had a unique molecular identifier and a template-switch universal primer site. From the 5' RACE reads, TCRdb called clonotypes with MiXCR, one entry per CDR3 protein. The sample includes 1.5 million to 2 million distinct CDR3 sequences, roughly a third of them seen just once. The count of this clonotype is one. The antigen remains unidentified. Study-wide results and limits: With abundant cord blood beta clonotypes, insertions were fewer; memory repertoires showed no such pattern. Those out-of-frame alpha sequences shared by twins showed an excess of low generation probability.

The TCR comes from a newborn girl in good health. This chain uses TRBV29-1 with TRBJ2-2; 9 bases are shared with TRBD1. Sequencing was done on a sample of cord blood. The DNA of the CDR3 is TGCAGCGTTAACAGGGGGCAGAGCACCGGGGAGCTGTTTTTT. This encodes CSVNRGQSTGELFF.